This TCR beta chain was captured in a study of STAT5B mutations in CD4+ large granular lymphocyte leukemia (dated by TCRdb to between 2021 and 2022). Study-wide context: Among the healthy controls, the CDR3 'QG' motif was associated with a particular HLA allele. TCRbeta repertoires of CD4+ T-cell large granular lymphocyte leukemia patients were compared with those of healthy blood donors. Flow cytometry on FACSCanto II or FACSVerse showed that the purified fractions were more than 95% pure among lymphocytes. Summary of the overall study and its limitations: CD4-sorted patient repertoires appeared more clonal than healthy CD4+ repertoires, and this difference persisted after removing the putative leukemic clones. The main leukemic clonotypes were found to be private to each patient, although about 25% of the main leukemic clonotypes were detected at low frequency in the non-leukemic repertoires of other patients. Enrichment of TRBV06-family usage was observed among the top patient clones (8/27) relative to healthy controls (2/35). The data were not HLA-matched, and the higher clonality in CD4+ T-LGLL than in CD8+ T-LGLL could be due to the relatively small sample size.

With respect to this clone: It lacks a known antigen. Per-base qualities were not stored, and no clone one base away is much larger.

V and J lose 3 bases and 3 bases, and a span of 17 bases separates them. CDR1 is given as KGHSH and CDR2 as LQKENI, both from the germline V gene. Taken from cysteine to phenylalanine, the CDR3 has 17 residues. The entry retains the CDR3 DNA only, 51 bases that are in frame from base 1. TCRbeta rearrangements were sequenced from genomic DNA using the immunoSEQ assay at survey resolution. In the source study's methods: In the TCR sequencing data, the smallest productive clonotype frequency that could be detected was 2.59 x 10-5. Analyses included only productive TCRbeta rearrangements, meaning complete and in-frame sequences. Simpson clonality, calculated in the immunoSEQ Analyzer version 3.0, was used as the measure of sample clonality. Clones were binned by frequency as very rare, small, medium, large (1-20%) or hyperexpanded (>20%). OLGA 1.2.3 estimated generation probabilities, VDJtools produced V-gene circos plots, VDJdb was queried for specificities, and GLIPH identified CDR3 motifs. What TCRdb holds here is the immuneACCESS table cut down to in-frame rearrangements. Part of the clones is not present; checked against another copy, under half of the missing clones reflect an unresolved V gene, and the others are unexplained. The D gene and trimming were derived from the DNA, and the V and J assignments and clone size from that table. The sample table lists 31,000 or so clones, around 70% of them with a count of one. The ten largest clones represent approximately 0.29% of the sample.

Healthy controls were some 34 blood donors whose buffy coats came from the Finnish Red Cross blood service. All TCR-sequenced material derived from peripheral blood: patient blood samples and healthy donor buffy coats. Ficoll-Hypaque gradient centrifugation was used to isolate peripheral blood mononuclear cells. Magnetic purification was used to isolate CD4+ cells from the buffy coats of the healthy controls. The Gentra Puregene Cell and Tissue kit was used to extract genomic DNA, and a Qubit 2.0 fluorometer was used to measure the amount of genomic DNA. The sequencing sample was made of CD4+ T cells from blood buffy coats. This clonotype was obtained from a human donor in good health. In this chain, TRBV18 is recombined with TRBJ2-2; the D gene is possibly TRBD1, with 5 bases matching. Read as DNA, the sequence is TGTGCCAGCTCACCGTTTAAGGGGCGCTCGGACACCGGGGAGCTGTTTTTT. It is translated as CASSPFKGRSDTGELFF.